Listed below are T cell receptor beta chains from one sample, sequenced in a study of blood T cell repertoires in COVID-19. TCRdb's copy holds only in-frame clones and misses some; the assay was immunoSEQ multiplex PCR. The top ten hold about 7.6% of the sample, which has some 100,000 clones, 70% to 90% seen once. Sequenced: peripheral blood. These receptors originate from a woman aged 70-85 years with acute or convalescent COVID-19. CDR3s include the opening cysteine and the closing phenylalanine or tryptophan. The order of the fields is J gene, V gene, clone size, D gene, CDR3 DNA, CDR3 protein. D genes are given only for firm matches. Size values are once, few and many counts, or a class for expanded clones, and some rows have none.

j_gene: TRBJ1-5; v_gene: TRBV14; abundance: -; d_gene: -; CDR3nt: TGTGCCAGCAGCCAACACAATCAGCCCCAGCATTTT; CDR3aa: CASSQHNQPQHF
j_gene: TRBJ2-1; v_gene: TRBV7-9; abundance: -; d_gene: -; CDR3nt: TGTGCCAGCAGCTTAGTACAGGGAATGGGATGGTACAATGAGCAGTTCTTC; CDR3aa: CASSLVQGMGWYNEQFF
j_gene: TRBJ2-1; v_gene: TRBV7-6; abundance: once; d_gene: -; CDR3nt: TGTGCCAGCAGCTTAGGGGTCGGGATGAAGGTGAATGAGCAGTTCTTC; CDR3aa: CASSLGVGMKVNEQFF
j_gene: TRBJ2-3; v_gene: TRBV5-1; abundance: -; d_gene: TRBD2; CDR3nt: TGCGCCAGCAGCTACGTTAGCGGGAGCACAGATACGCAGTATTTT; CDR3aa: CASSYVSGSTDTQYF
j_gene: TRBJ2-3; v_gene: TRBV7-3; abundance: -; d_gene: -; CDR3nt: TGTGCCAGCAGCCCCACCAGCATGGGGGGAGATACGCAGTATTTT; CDR3aa: CASSPTSMGGDTQYF
j_gene: TRBJ1-2; v_gene: TRBV6-6; abundance: -; d_gene: -; CDR3nt: TGTGCCACCCGAACAGGGAACTATGGCTACACCTTC; CDR3aa: CATRTGNYGYTF
j_gene: TRBJ2-7; v_gene: TRBV2; abundance: -; d_gene: -; CDR3nt: TGTGCCAGCAGTGATGACAGTTACGAGCAGTACTTC; CDR3aa: CASSDDSYEQYF
j_gene: TRBJ1-5; v_gene: TRBV2; abundance: few; d_gene: TRBD1; CDR3nt: TGTGCCAGCAGTAGCATAACAGGGGTTGAGCCCCAGCATTTT; CDR3aa: CASSSITGVEPQHF
j_gene: TRBJ1-1; v_gene: TRBV24-1; abundance: -; d_gene: TRBD1; CDR3nt: TGTGCCACCAGTTCTCAGGGGGCGAACACTGAAGCTTTCTTT; CDR3aa: CATSSQGANTEAFF
j_gene: TRBJ2-1; v_gene: TRBV9; abundance: -; d_gene: TRBD2; CDR3nt: TGTGCCAGCAGCTTCAGACTAGCGGGTACAGGGCAGTTCTTC; CDR3aa: CASSFRLAGTGQFF
j_gene: TRBJ2-1; v_gene: TRBV29-1; abundance: -; d_gene: TRBD2; CDR3nt: TGCAGCGTTCAGGGACTAGCGGGAGAATGGTACAATGAGCAGTTCTTC; CDR3aa: CSVQGLAGEWYNEQFF
j_gene: TRBJ2-7; v_gene: TRBV7-2; abundance: -; d_gene: -; CDR3nt: TGTGCCAGCAGCTCAAGAGCCGGGACTTCAAACGAGCAGTACTTC; CDR3aa: CASSSRAGTSNEQYF
j_gene: TRBJ1-1; v_gene: TRBV11-2; abundance: -; d_gene: -; CDR3nt: TGTGCCAGCAGCCAGGACTTCACTGAAGCTTTCTTT; CDR3aa: CASSQDFTEAFF
j_gene: TRBJ1-5; v_gene: TRBV9; abundance: once; d_gene: -; CDR3nt: TGTGCCAGCAGCGGGGACACTCGTCAGCCCCAGCATTTT; CDR3aa: CASSGDTRQPQHF
j_gene: TRBJ2-7; v_gene: TRBV5-1; abundance: -; d_gene: -; CDR3nt: TGCGCCAGCAGCTTGTCAGTCGAAGACTCCTACGAGCAGTACTTC; CDR3aa: CASSLSVEDSYEQYF
j_gene: TRBJ2-7; v_gene: TRBV12-5; abundance: -; d_gene: -; CDR3nt: TGTGCTAGTGGTATGGACACGGGCGAGCAGTACTTC; CDR3aa: CASGMDTGEQYF
j_gene: TRBJ1-2; v_gene: TRBV2; abundance: -; d_gene: TRBD1; CDR3nt: TGTGCCAGCAGCGTTCGGTTTACAGGGGATGGCTACACCTTC; CDR3aa: CASSVRFTGDGYTF
j_gene: TRBJ2-1; v_gene: TRBV5-4; abundance: -; d_gene: TRBD2; CDR3nt: TGTGCCAGCAGCCCGACTAGCGGCAGCTCCTACAATGAGCAGTTCTTC; CDR3aa: CASSPTSGSSYNEQFF
j_gene: TRBJ2-3; v_gene: TRBV19; abundance: -; d_gene: TRBD1; CDR3nt: TGTGCCAGTAGTATCCCAGGACAGGGAACGCAGTATTTT; CDR3aa: CASSIPGQGTQYF
j_gene: TRBJ2-7; v_gene: TRBV2; abundance: -; d_gene: -; CDR3nt: TGTGCCAGCAGTGAAGATAGCAGGGTTGCCTACGAGCAGTACTTC; CDR3aa: CASSEDSRVAYEQYF
j_gene: TRBJ1-2; v_gene: TRBV29-1; abundance: -; d_gene: -; CDR3nt: TGCAGTGCAGTGGAGAACTATGGCTACACCTTC; CDR3aa: CSAVENYGYTF